Each of the 17 T cell receptor beta chains below was sequenced from the same sample in a study of CD8+ T cells in alopecia areata. Sequencing used cDNA as its template, made by extracting RNA and reverse transcribing it. Method: immunoSEQ multiplex PCR; TCRdb's copy keeps in-frame clones and lacks some. The data hold about 190,000 clones, with less than 70% observed a single time. The treatment: oral pan-JAK inhibitor, 5-10 mg twice daily. The sample was CD4+ T cells sorted from blood, taken between weeks 47 and 50, from a patient treated with tofacitinib. These TCRs come from a human donor with alopecia areata.

This clone turned up a few times. Here the CDR3 reads CSVVRDKIPRNYGYTF. The DNA for the CDR3 is TGCAGCGTTGTCCGGGACAAAATCCCAAGAAACTATGGCTACACCTTC. The gene calls are TRBV29-1 and TRBJ1-2; a weak D match, TRBD1 (6 bases). The germline V gene has CDR1 SQVTM and CDR2 ANQGSEA. This CDR3 is 16 amino acids long. The ends were cut back, 4 bases at V and 2 bases at J, with 20 bases in the middle.

The chain has TRBV29-1 and TRBJ1-2; D is unresolved. This CDR3 region has 10 residues. Trimming left V 6 bases short and J 3 bases short, with 5 bases between. The germline gives CDR1 SQVTM, CDR2 ANQGSEA. CDR3 coding DNA: TGCAGCGTGAAGGACTATGGCTACACCTTC. It yields the protein CSVKDYGYTF.

This chain uses TRBV7-2 with TRBJ1-2, with 9 bases that match TRBD1. The CDR3 covers 15 residues. Trimming took 3 bases from V and 4 from J; bases not matched to a gene: 6. The germline gives CDR1 SGHTA, CDR2 FQGNSA. The CDR3 loop reads CASSLGTGTFYGYTF. The CDR3 bases are TGTGCCAGCAGCTTGGGGACAGGGACCTTCTATGGCTACACCTTC.

To note about this clone: In the same sample, other DNA sequences code for this CDR3. The rearrangement links TRBV29-1 to TRBJ2-1; 9 bases agree with TRBD2. The germline gives CDR1 SQVTM, CDR2 ANQGSEA. The CDR3 is made up of 15 amino acids. With V trimmed by 5 bases and J by 0 bases, 5 bases remained unmatched. CDR3 residues: CSVSGGPSSYNEQFF. The CDR3 coding sequence is TGCAGCGTTAGCGGGGGGCCGAGCTCCTACAATGAGCAGTTCTTC.

This sequence joins TRBV5-1 and TRBJ1-2; no clear D gene. The CDR3 consists of 15 residues. CDR1 is SGHRS and CDR2 is YFSETQ in the germline V gene. Trimming shortened V by 0 bases and J by 2 bases, and 11 bases separated the two germline ends. CDR3 in DNA: TGCGCCAGCAGCTTGGGAGCCCAGGTGAACTATGGCTACACCTTC. This gives the protein CASSLGAQVNYGYTF.

This chain connects TRBV28 to TRBJ1-1; D call uncertain. Trimming took 5 bases from V and 8 from J, leaving 9 bases between them. The CDR3 consists of 11 residues. Germline loops: CDR1 MDHEN, CDR2 SYDVKM. The CDR3 is CASSTLNEAFF. The CDR3 DNA reads as TGTGCCAGCAGTACCCTGAACGAAGCTTTCTTT.

V is TRBV2 and J is TRBJ1-2; D may be TRBD1 (6 bases). The CDR3 is 14 amino acids. V was clipped by 5 bases and J by 0 bases, with 10 bases between them. CDR1 SNHLY and CDR2 FYNNEI come from the germline V gene. The CDR3 sequence: CASSLTGSNYGYTF. The CDR3 DNA is TGTGCCAGCAGTCTGACAGGCTCTAACTATGGCTACACCTTC.

The chain has TRBV25-1 and TRBJ2-1, with TRBD2 matching over 7 bases. Germline values: CDR1 MGHDK, CDR2 SYGVNS. This CDR3 spans 16 amino acids. The junction had 7 bases not matched to a gene; V was cut back by 5 bases and J by 0 bases. The CDR3 coding sequence is TGTGCCAGCAGTCCCTTCAGCGGGGACTCCTACAATGAGCAGTTCTTC. It codes for CASSPFSGDSYNEQFF.

This clone was seen only a few times. The chain recombines TRBV27 with TRBJ1-2, with a tentative D call TRBD1 (6 bases). Germline CDR1 reads MNHEY; CDR2 reads SMNVEV (reference sequence). The CDR3 has 15 residues. Trimming took 7 bases from V and 6 from J, leaving 21 bases between them. The CDR3, as DNA: TGTGCCAGCACATCAACCCGGGACACATCCAATGGCTACACCTTC. As protein: CASTSTRDTSNGYTF.

The chain uses TRBV20-1 and TRBJ2-7; TRBD1 is a possible D gene (5 bases). Deletions cut 5 bases from V and 2 bases from J, with 7 bases between. Germline CDR1 is DFQATT and CDR2 is SNEGSKA (reference sequence). This CDR3 comprises 11 residues. CDR3 coding DNA: TGCAGTGCTCAGGACACCTACGAGCAGTACTTC. It codes for CSAQDTYEQYF.

To note about this clone: At one end the junction does not follow the germline gene, possibly because of a read error. The chain recombines TRBV9 with TRBJ1-2; no clear D. The germline V gene encodes CDR1 SGDLS and CDR2 YYNGEE. The CDR3 contains 14 residues. The CDR3 is CASSVEPGPHGYTF. CDR3 nucleotide sequence: TGTGCCAGCAGCGTAGAACCAGGACCCCATGGTTACACCTTC. The entire variable domain, with the rest obtained from reference TRBV9 and TRBJ1-2, is as follows: DSGVTQTPKHLITATGQRVTLRCSPRSGDLSVYWYQQSLDQGLQFLIQYYNGEERAKGNILERFSAQQFPDLHSELNLSSLELGDSALYFCASSVEPGPHGYTFGSGTRLTVV.

This rearrangement joins TRBV30 to TRBJ2-3; D is undetermined. The germline V gene encodes CDR1 GTSNPN and CDR2 SVGIG (reference sequence). V lost 5 bases to trimming and J lost 8 bases, with 11 bases between them. This CDR3 spans 11 amino acids. The CDR3 region is CAWGSGTTQYF. The CDR3 DNA reads as TGTGCCTGGGGATCCGGAACTACGCAGTATTTT.

The genes are TRBV29-1 and TRBJ1-2, with D perhaps matching TRBD1 (6 bases). This CDR3 is built from 14 residues. Germline V gene sequence: CDR1 SQVTM, CDR2 ANQGSEA. Trimming left V 5 bases short and J 5 bases short, with 18 bases between. CDR3 sequence reads: CSVPSGAGWYGYTF. As DNA, the CDR3 is TGCAGCGTTCCCTCGGGGGCAGGGTGGTATGGCTACACCTTC.

The V and J genes are TRBV2 and TRBJ1-1, with 7 bases fitting TRBD1. V shed 11 bases and J 1 base; nucleotides not matched to a gene: 7. This CDR3 has 13 residues. The germline V gene has CDR1 SNHLY and CDR2 FYNNEI. In DNA, the CDR3 is TGTGCCGGTACCGGACAGGCGAACACTGAAGCTTTCTTT. This codes for CAGTGQANTEAFF.

The chain recombines TRBV5-1 with TRBJ2-2; TRBD1 matches at 8 bases. Germline V gene sequence: CDR1 SGHRS, CDR2 YFSETQ. Germline trimming cut 0 bases from V and 2 bases from J; bases unmatched to any gene: 6. The CDR3 loop spans 17 amino acids. The CDR3, as DNA: TGCGCCAGCAGCTTGGGTGGGACAGGATCAAACACCGGGGAGCTGTTTTTT. The encoded protein is CASSLGGTGSNTGELFF.

The V and J genes are TRBV13 and TRBJ2-7; 10 bases align to TRBD2. The V and J ends lost 4 bases and 1 base, in that order; junction bases with no gene match: 1. The germline V gene encodes CDR1 PRHDT and CDR2 FYEKMQ (reference sequence). The CDR3 has 14 amino acids. The DNA of the CDR3 is TGTGCCAGCAGCTATAGCGGGGGGTCCTACGAGCAGTACTTC. Protein: CASSYSGGSYEQYF.

This clone has just a few counts. The chain carries TRBV7-2 and TRBJ1-5; D remains ambiguous. Looked up from germline, CDR1 is SGHTA and CDR2 is FQGNSA. There are 14 residues in the CDR3. V was pared by 5 bases and J by 4 bases, with 12 bases between. The chain's CDR3 is CASSPQRNNQPQHF. As DNA, the CDR3 is TGTGCCAGCAGCCCCCAACGGAATAATCAGCCCCAGCATTTT.